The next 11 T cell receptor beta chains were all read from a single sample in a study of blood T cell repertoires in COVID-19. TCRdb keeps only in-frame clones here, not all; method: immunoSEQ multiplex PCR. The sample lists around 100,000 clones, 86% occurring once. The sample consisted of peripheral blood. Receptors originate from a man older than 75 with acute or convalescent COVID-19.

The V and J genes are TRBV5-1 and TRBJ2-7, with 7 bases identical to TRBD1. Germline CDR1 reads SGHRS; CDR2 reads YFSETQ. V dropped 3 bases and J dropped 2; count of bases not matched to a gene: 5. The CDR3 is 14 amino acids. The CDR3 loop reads CASSSGQTTYEQYF. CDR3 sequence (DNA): TGCGCCAGCAGCTCGGGACAGACCACCTACGAGCAGTACTTC.

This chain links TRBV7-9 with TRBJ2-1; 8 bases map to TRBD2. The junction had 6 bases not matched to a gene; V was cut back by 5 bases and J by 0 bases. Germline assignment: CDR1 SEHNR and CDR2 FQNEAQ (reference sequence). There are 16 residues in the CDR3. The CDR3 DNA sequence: TGTGCCAGCAGCCCGTCAAGCGGGAGCTCCTACAATGAGCAGTTCTTC. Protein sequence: CASSPSSGSSYNEQFF.

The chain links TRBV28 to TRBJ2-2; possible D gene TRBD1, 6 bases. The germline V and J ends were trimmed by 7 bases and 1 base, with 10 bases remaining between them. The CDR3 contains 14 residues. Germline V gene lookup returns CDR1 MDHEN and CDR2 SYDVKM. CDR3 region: CASTSGQNTGELFF. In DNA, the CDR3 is TGTGCCAGCACCTCGGGACAGAACACCGGGGAGCTGTTTTTT.

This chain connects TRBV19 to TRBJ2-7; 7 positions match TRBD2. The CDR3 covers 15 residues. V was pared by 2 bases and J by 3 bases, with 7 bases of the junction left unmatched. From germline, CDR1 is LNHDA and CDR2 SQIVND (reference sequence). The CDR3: CASSIMSGIIYEQYF. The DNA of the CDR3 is TGTGCCAGTAGTATAATGAGCGGGATCATCTACGAGCAGTACTTC.

CDR3 nucleotide sequence: TGTGCCAGCAGCCACATTCTAGGGGGAGGGCCGAATACGCAGTATTTT. Protein product: CASSHILGGGPNTQYF. The chain is built from TRBV7-2 and TRBJ2-3; TRBD2 might be the D (7 bases). V lost 5 bases, J lost 7 bases, and 22 bases lay in between. Germline CDR1 and CDR2: SGHTA and FQGNSA. CDR3 length: 16 residues.

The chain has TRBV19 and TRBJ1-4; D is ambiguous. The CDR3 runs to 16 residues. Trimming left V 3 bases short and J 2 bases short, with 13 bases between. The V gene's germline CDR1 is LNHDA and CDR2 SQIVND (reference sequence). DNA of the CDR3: TGTGCCAGTAGTATTGGGTTAGGAGCTACTAATGAAAAACTGTTTTTT. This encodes CASSIGLGATNEKLFF.

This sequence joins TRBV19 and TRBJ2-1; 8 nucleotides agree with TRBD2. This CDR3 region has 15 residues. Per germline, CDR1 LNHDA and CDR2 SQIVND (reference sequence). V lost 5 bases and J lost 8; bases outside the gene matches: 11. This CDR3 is CASSRREGQVDEQFF. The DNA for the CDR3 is TGTGCCAGTAGTCGACGGGAGGGCCAAGTGGATGAGCAGTTCTTC.

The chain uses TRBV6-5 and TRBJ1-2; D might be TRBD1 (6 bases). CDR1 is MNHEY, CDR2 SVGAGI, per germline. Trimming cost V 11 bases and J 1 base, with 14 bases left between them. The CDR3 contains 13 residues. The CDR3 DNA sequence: TGTGCCTCTAATGCAGGGGATAACTATGGCTACACCTTC. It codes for CASNAGDNYGYTF.

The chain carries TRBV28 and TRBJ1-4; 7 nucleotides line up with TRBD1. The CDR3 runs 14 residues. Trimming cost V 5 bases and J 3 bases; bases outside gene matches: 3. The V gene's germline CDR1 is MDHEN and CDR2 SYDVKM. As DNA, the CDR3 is TGTGCCAGCAGTCGACAGGGATCTAATGAAAAACTGTTTTTT. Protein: CASSRQGSNEKLFF.

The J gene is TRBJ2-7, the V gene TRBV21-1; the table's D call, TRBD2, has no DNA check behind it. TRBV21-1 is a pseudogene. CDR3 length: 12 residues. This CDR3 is CASSKLAYEQYF. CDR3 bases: TGTGCCAGCAGCAAGTTAGCCTACGAGCAGTACTTC.

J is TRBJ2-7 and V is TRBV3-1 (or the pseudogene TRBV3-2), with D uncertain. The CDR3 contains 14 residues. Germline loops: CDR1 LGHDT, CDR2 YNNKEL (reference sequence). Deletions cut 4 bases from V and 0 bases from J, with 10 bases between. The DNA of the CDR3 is TGTGCCAGCAGCCCCACACGGAGCTCCTACGAGCAGTACTTC. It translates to CASSPTRSSYEQYF.